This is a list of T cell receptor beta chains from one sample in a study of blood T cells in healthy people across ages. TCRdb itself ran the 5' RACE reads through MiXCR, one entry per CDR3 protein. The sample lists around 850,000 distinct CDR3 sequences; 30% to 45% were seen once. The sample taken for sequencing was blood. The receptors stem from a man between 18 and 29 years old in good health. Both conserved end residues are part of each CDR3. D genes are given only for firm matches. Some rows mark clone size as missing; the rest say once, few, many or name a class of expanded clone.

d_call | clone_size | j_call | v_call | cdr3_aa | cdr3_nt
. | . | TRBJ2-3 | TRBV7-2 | CASSPRDWGGDTQYF | TGTGCCAGCAGCCCCCGGGACTGGGGTGGAGATACGCAGTATTTT
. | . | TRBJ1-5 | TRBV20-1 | CSARFRGRLHQPQHF | TGCAGTGCTAGATTTCGAGGCAGGTTGCATCAGCCCCAGCATTTT
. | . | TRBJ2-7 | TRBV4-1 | CASSQVSSGIYEQYF | TGCGCCAGCAGCCAAGTGAGTTCAGGGATCTACGAGCAGTACTTC
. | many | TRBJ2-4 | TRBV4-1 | CASSQDPLINIQYF | TGCGCCAGCAGCCAAGATCCGCTTATAAACATTCAGTACTTC
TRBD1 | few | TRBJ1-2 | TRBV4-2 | CASSQGFWDRRNSNYGYTF | TGTGCCAGCAGCCAAGGTTTTTGGGACAGAAGAAACTCTAACTATGGCTACACCTTC
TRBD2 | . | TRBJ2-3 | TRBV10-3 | CAIRRGGLSTDTQYF | TGTGCCATCAGGCGCGGGGGGCTAAGTACAGATACGCAGTATTTT
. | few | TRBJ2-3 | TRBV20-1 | CSARAASPPSTQYF | TGCAGTGCTAGAGCGGCCAGCCCGCCCAGTACGCAGTATTTT
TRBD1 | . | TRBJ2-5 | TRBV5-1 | CASSTGQAQETQYF | TGCGCCAGCAGCACCGGACAGGCGCAAGAGACCCAGTACTTC
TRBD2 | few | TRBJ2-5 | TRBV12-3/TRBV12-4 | CATRLAGAGKETQYF | TGTGCCACCCGACTAGCGGGGGCCGGGAAAGAGACCCAGTACTTC
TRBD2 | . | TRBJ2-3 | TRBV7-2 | CASSPSGIGTDTQYF | TGTGCCAGCAGCCCTAGCGGGATAGGCACAGATACGCAGTATTTT
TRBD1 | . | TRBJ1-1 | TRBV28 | CASSFYQDRDTEAFF | TGTGCCAGCAGTTTTTACCAGGACAGGGACACTGAAGCTTTCTTT
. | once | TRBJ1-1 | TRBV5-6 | CASSRDAGAEAFF | TGTGCCAGCAGCAGGGACGCCGGGGCTGAAGCTTTCTTT
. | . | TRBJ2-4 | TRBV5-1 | CASSQTGTAVNIQYF | TGCGCCAGCAGCCAAACTGGGACGGCTGTAAACATTCAGTACTTC
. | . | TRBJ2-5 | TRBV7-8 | CASSIGVAGPQETQYF | TGTGCCAGCAGCATAGGGGTCGCGGGGCCCCAAGAGACCCAGTACTTC
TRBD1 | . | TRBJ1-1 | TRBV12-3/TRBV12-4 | CASRADSWTGKPNTEAFF | TGTGCCAGCAGAGCGGATTCATGGACAGGGAAACCGAACACTGAAGCTTTCTTT
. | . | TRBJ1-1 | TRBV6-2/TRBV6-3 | CASSDDSGNTEAFF | TGTGCCAGCAGTGACGACAGTGGGAACACTGAAGCTTTCTTT
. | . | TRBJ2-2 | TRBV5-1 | CASSSLTGELFF | TGCGCCAGCAGCTCCCTCACCGGGGAGCTGTTTTTT
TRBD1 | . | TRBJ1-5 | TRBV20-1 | CSARGAGGPNQPQHF | TGCAGTGCTAGAGGGGCAGGGGGCCCGAATCAGCCCCAGCATTTT
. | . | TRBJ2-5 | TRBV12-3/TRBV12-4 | CASSPREVAAPMYQETQYF | TGTGCCAGCAGCCCAAGGGAGGTAGCCGCCCCTATGTACCAAGAGACCCAGTACTTC
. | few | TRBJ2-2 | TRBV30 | CAWSVRDLRELFF | TGTGCCTGGAGTGTAAGGGATCTCAGGGAGCTGTTTTTT
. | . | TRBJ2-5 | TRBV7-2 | CASSLGGVSETQYF | TGTGCCAGCAGCTTAGGTGGCGTGTCGGAGACCCAGTACTTC
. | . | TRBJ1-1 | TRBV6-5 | CASSVTGVNTEAFF | TGTGCCAGCAGTGTGACAGGCGTGAACACTGAAGCTTTCTTT
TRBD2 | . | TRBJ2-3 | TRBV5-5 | CASSLAPAGTDMQYF | TGTGCCAGCAGCTTGGCCCCAGCGGGAACAGATATGCAGTATTTT
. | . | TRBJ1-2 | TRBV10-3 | CAISEAARRGYGYTF | TGTGCCATCAGTGAGGCTGCCCGGAGGGGCTATGGCTACACCTTC